This T cell receptor (beta chain) was documented in a study of cytomegalovirus exposure and HLA in healthy donors. Study results and limitations: HLA alleles were associated with 15,000 to 20,000 TCR beta sequences in a later analysis at 0.05 false discovery rate. Some highly shared sequence variants likely arose as a pipeline artifact. In vitro confirmation showed a few CMV-associated chains to be CMV antigen specific.

Use of 60 Vbeta and 13 Jbeta primers characterized the PCR. Generated by immunoSEQ multiplex PCR, the TCRdb table keeps only in-frame clones and is missing some. The profile covers some 160,000 clones, with 84% appearing a single time and 2.5% taken by the ten largest. The trim removed 4 bases at V and 0 bases at J, leaving 17 bases unmatched. The germline V gene encodes CDR1 MRHNA and CDR2 SNTAGT. This CDR3 spans 19 amino acids. In regard to this clone: The antigen is unknown.

Regarding donors, all were healthy bone marrow donors. The origin of this receptor is a boy aged 2 to 10 in good health and CMV-seronegative. The chain couples TRBV6-4 to TRBJ2-7; 8 bases are a match to TRBD1. The sequenced sample was PBMCs. CDR3 in DNA: TGTGCCAGCAGTGCCTCGGGAGCTGTTCGGGACAGGAGCTCCTACGAGCAGTACTTC. Translating it yields CASSASGAVRDRSSYEQYF.